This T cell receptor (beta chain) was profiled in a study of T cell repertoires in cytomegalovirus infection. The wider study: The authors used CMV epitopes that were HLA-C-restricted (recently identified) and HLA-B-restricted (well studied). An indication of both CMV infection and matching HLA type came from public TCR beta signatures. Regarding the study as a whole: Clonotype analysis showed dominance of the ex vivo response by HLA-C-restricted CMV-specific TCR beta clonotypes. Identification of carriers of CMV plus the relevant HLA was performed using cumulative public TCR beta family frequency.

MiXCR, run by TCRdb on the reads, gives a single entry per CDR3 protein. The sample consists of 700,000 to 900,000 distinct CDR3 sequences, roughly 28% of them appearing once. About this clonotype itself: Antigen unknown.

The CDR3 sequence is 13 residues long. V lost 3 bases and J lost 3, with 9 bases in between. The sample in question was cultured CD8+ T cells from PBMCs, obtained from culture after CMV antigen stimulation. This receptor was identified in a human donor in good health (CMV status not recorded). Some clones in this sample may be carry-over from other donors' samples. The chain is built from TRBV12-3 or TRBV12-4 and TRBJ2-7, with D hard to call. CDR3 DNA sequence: TGTGCCAGCAGTTTGACTCTCAGCTACGAGCAGTACTTC. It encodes CASSLTLSYEQYF.